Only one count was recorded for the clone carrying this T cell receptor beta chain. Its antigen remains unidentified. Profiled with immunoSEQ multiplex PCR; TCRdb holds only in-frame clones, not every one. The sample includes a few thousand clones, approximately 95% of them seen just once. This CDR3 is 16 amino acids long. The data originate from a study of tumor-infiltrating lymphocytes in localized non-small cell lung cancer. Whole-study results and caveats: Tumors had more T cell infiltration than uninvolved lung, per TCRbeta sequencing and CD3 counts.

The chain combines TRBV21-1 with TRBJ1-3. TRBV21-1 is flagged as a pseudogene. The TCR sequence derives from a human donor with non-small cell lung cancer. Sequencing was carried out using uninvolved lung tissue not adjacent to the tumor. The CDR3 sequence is CASSPRDVSSGNTIYF. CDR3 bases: TGTGCCAGCAGCCCCAGGGACGTCAGCTCTGGAAACACCATATATTTT.